A selection of T cell receptor beta chains follows, all from one sample in a study of identical twins. TCRdb passed the 5' RACE reads through MiXCR, listing each CDR3 protein once. This sample has roughly 1,500,000 distinct CDR3 sequences, with around 29% found just once. Sample: cord blood. These receptors were collected from a newborn girl in good health. Each CDR3 is given with its conserved first and last residue. A D gene is named only where the DNA matches it firmly. Only some rows state a clone size, as once, few, many or a class for expanded clones.

-	TRBV7-6	TRBD2	17	TRBJ2-7	TGTGCCAGCAGCTTACAATCACTAGCGGGAGGGCCTGCTGAGCAGTACTTC	CASSLQSLAGGPAEQYF
many	TRBV12-3/TRBV12-4	TRBD2	15	TRBJ2-3	TGTGCCAGCAGCTCTCTAGCGGGGGGGATTGATACGCAGTATTTT	CASSSLAGGIDTQYF
-	TRBV5-1	-	14	TRBJ2-5	TGCGCCAGCAGCTTGGCCTACAGGAGGGAGACCCAGTACTTC	CASSLAYRRETQYF
-	TRBV2	TRBD1	15	TRBJ1-1	TGTGCCAGCAGTAAATCCGGGACAGGGGGCTTTGAAGCTTTCTTT	CASSKSGTGGFEAFF
-	TRBV28	-	15	TRBJ2-7	TGTGCCAGCAGTTCGGGACCCCTGAGCTCCTACGAGCAGTACTTC	CASSSGPLSSYEQYF
-	TRBV20-1	TRBD2	15	TRBJ2-7	TGCAGTGCTACCACACTAGCGGGAGTACGGATCGAGCAGTACTTC	CSATTLAGVRIEQYF
many	TRBV12-3/TRBV12-4	-	14	TRBJ2-7	TGTGCCAGCAGTACCCAAAGGGGGTCCTACGAGCAGTACTTC	CASSTQRGSYEQYF
-	TRBV12-3/TRBV12-4	TRBD1	16	TRBJ2-3	TGTGCCAGCAGTTTTCCAGGGGGCATTGCCGCAGATACGCAGTATTTT	CASSFPGGIAADTQYF
-	TRBV7-9	-	17	TRBJ1-1	TGTGCCAGCAGCCCCTCCCCTTACCGGGTCTCCAACACTGAAGCTTTCTTT	CASSPSPYRVSNTEAFF
-	TRBV7-2	-	16	TRBJ2-6	TGTGCCAGCAAGGGCAGTCCCTTCTCTGGGGCCAACGTCCTGACTTTC	CASKGSPFSGANVLTF
many	TRBV3-1	-	15	TRBJ2-7	TGTGCCAGCAGCCAAGATGCGCAGCGTTCCCACGAGCAGTACTTC	CASSQDAQRSHEQYF
-	TRBV12-3/TRBV12-4	-	13	TRBJ2-3	TGTGCCAGCAGCCCGACTAGGCGGGATGCGGAGTATTTT	CASSPTRRDAEYF
-	TRBV20-1	TRBD1	13	TRBJ1-1	TGCAGTGCGTGGGACAGTAAGAACACTGAAGCTTTCTTT	CSAWDSKNTEAFF
-	TRBV5-6	TRBD2	15	TRBJ2-3	TGTGCCAGCAGCTTGGCTAGCGGGGGGAGATATACGCAGTATTTT	CASSLASGGRYTQYF
few	TRBV13	-	14	TRBJ1-5	TGTGCCAGCAGCTTAATTCCCCGCAATCAGCCCCAGCATTTT	CASSLIPRNQPQHF
-	TRBV28	-	12	TRBJ1-5	TGTGCCGCAGAGGGGACCACCGAAACCCAGCATTTT	CAAEGTTETQHF
many	TRBV29-1	TRBD2	13	TRBJ2-3	TGCAGCGTAGGGACTAGCACGGCAGATACGCAGTATTTT	CSVGTSTADTQYF
few	TRBV3-1	TRBD2	15	TRBJ2-1	TGTGCCAGCAGCCGGGGCCGGGGGGTATACAATGAGCAGTTCTTC	CASSRGRGVYNEQFF
-	TRBV10-3	-	13	TRBJ2-1	TGTGCCATCAGTGTGACAGGTGGCAATGAGCAGTTCTTC	CAISVTGGNEQFF
-	TRBV27	TRBD2	14	TRBJ2-1	TGTGCCAGCCGACTAGCGGGGGTTTCCAATGAGCAGTTCTTC	CASRLAGVSNEQFF
few	TRBV20-1	-	13	TRBJ2-7	TGCAGTGCCGCTTCAGAGGGGGGTTACGAGCAGTACTTC	CSAASEGGYEQYF
few	TRBV20-1	-	17	TRBJ2-5	TGCAGTGCTAGGAACCTACTAGAAGTCCGGTACCAAGAGACCCAGTACTTC	CSARNLLEVRYQETQYF
-	TRBV29-1	TRBD2	13	TRBJ2-1	TGCAGCGTTGAAACTAGCGGGAACAATGAGCAGTTCTTC	CSVETSGNNEQFF
few	TRBV20-1	-	14	TRBJ1-2	TGCAGTGCTTACCGGGACGGAGATTACTATGGCTACACCTTC	CSAYRDGDYYGYTF
-	TRBV11-1	-	16	TRBJ2-7	TGTGCCAGCAGCTACGACCCTTACTCCCACTTCTTGGAGCAGTACTTC	CASSYDPYSHFLEQYF
-	TRBV2	TRBD1	18	TRBJ1-1	TGTGCCAGCAGTGCCCACCTTAGGGACAGGGGGTCGAACACTGAAGCTTTCTTT	CASSAHLRDRGSNTEAFF
-	TRBV18	-	12	TRBJ2-7	TGTGCCAGCTCACCTGGGACGACCGAGCCGTACTTC	CASSPGTTEPYF
few	TRBV20-1	TRBD2	16	TRBJ2-7	TGCAGTGCTAGACTAGCAGCGGGAGGGCCAACCTACGAGCAGTACTTC	CSARLAAGGPTYEQYF